These 30 T cell receptor beta chains were sequenced from one sample in a study of patients and donors after allogeneic stem cell transplantation. TCRdb reprocessed the RT-PCR reads via MiXCR and lists one record per CDR3 protein. The repertoire holds hundreds of thousands of distinct CDR3 sequences, around 15% seen once, with roughly 7% in the top ten. The sample consisted of blood, either unsorted or a sorted T cell fraction (not recorded which). These TCRs come from a human donor who was either an allogeneic HSCT recipient or a stem cell or donor lymphocyte infusion donor (not recorded which). It is not recorded whose cells these are; they may come from a transplant donor.

This clonotype was counted only a few times. This chain's CDR3 is CASSSYSNSNQPQHF. The CDR3 region has the DNA TGTGCCAGCTCATCATACAGTAATAGCAATCAGCCCCAGCATTTT. The chain joins TRBV18 to TRBJ1-5; D ambiguous. CDR1 KGHSH and CDR2 LQKENI come from the germline V gene. The V and J ends lost 5 bases and 0 bases respectively, with 11 bases between them. The CDR3 has 15 residues.

The rearrangement joins TRBV12-3 or TRBV12-4 to TRBJ2-2; D is perhaps TRBD1 (6 bases). This CDR3 comprises 15 residues. Trimming cost V 5 bases and J 4 bases, with 14 bases left between them. The CDR3 DNA reads as TGTGCCAGCAGTCCGACAGGATTCCCCACCGGGGAGCTGTTTTTT. It is translated as CASSPTGFPTGELFF.

This clonotype was observed a handful of times. The chain uses TRBV12-3 or TRBV12-4 and TRBJ1-1; a weak D match, TRBD1 (5 bases). The CDR3 spans 14 residues. With 2 bases removed from V and 1 base from J, the gap between germline ends came to 8 bases. The CDR3 DNA follows: TGTGCCAGCAGTTTATTCGGGGCGAACACTGAAGCTTTCTTT. Translating it yields CASSLFGANTEAFF.

This clonotype was seen many times. J is TRBJ2-7 and V is TRBV12-3 or TRBV12-4; tentatively, D is TRBD2 (6 bases). This CDR3 has 16 amino acids. V gave up 5 bases and J gave up 4 bases, with 21 bases separating them. CDR3: CASSPNVGPGRYEQYF. The CDR3 nucleotides are TGTGCCAGCAGTCCAAATGTGGGCCCAGGGAGGTACGAGCAGTACTTC.

This clonotype was counted between two and nine times. The V gene is TRBV20-1, the J gene TRBJ2-7, with unresolved D. The V end was cut by 0 bases, the J end by 3 bases, with 15 bases between. Germline loops: CDR1 DFQATT, CDR2 SNEGSKA (reference sequence). This CDR3 contains 15 residues. CDR3 nucleotides: TGCAGTGCTAGAGATCGCAAGGGCTCCCTCTACGAGCAGTACTTC. The encoded protein is CSARDRKGSLYEQYF.

This clonotype has just a few counts. This chain connects TRBV6-2 or TRBV6-3 to TRBJ2-3; D call uncertain. This CDR3 region has 14 residues. Trimming pared 4 bases from V and 2 bases from J, leaving 10 bases between. The germline V gene encodes CDR1 MNHEY and CDR2 SVGEGT. In nucleotides, the CDR3 is TGTGCCAGCAGTTCAGCGTTCCACACAGATACGCAGTATTTT. It codes for CASSSAFHTDTQYF.

The gene calls are TRBV24-1 and TRBJ1-1; maybe TRBD1 (6 bases). Trimming shortened V by 5 bases and J by 1 base, and 7 bases separated the two germline ends. The CDR3 extends over 13 amino acids. Germline lookup yields CDR1 KGHDR and CDR2 SFDVKD. Here the CDR3 DNA reads TGTGCCACCAGTGGACAGGCGAACACTGAAGCTTTCTTT. This translates into CATSGQANTEAFF.

This clonotype was seen more than once but under ten times. This sequence joins TRBV10-3 and TRBJ2-2, with D tentatively TRBD2 (5 bases). The V end lost 6 bases, the J end lost 0 bases, and 11 bases lay between the germline ends. Per germline, CDR1 ENHRY and CDR2 SYGVKD. This CDR3 spans 15 amino acids. CDR3 region: CAIRREFANTGELFF. CDR3 in DNA: TGTGCCATCAGGAGGGAATTCGCGAACACCGGGGAGCTGTTTTTT.

J is TRBJ1-2 and V is TRBV28; 11 nucleotides line up with TRBD1. CDR3 length: 18 residues. The junction had 11 bases not matched to a gene; V was cut back by 3 bases and J by 2 bases. Germline V gives CDR1 MDHEN, CDR2 SYDVKM. CDR3 protein: CASSLIFGGQGANYGYTF. The DNA of the CDR3 is TGTGCCAGCAGTTTGATATTTGGCGGACAGGGGGCGAACTATGGCTACACCTTC.

This clonotype has more than one count but fewer than ten. This rearrangement joins TRBV7-3 to TRBJ2-1, with 15 positions matching TRBD2. Germline V gene data show CDR1 as SGHTA and CDR2 as FQGTGA. The CDR3 runs to 16 residues. V trimming: 5 bases; J trimming: 15 bases; junction bases outside the gene matches: 14. CDR3 protein: CASSPAGGLAGGVLFF. The CDR3 DNA reads as TGTGCCAGCAGCCCCGCCGGGGGACTAGCGGGAGGAGTGTTGTTCTTC.

This clonotype was recorded a few times. CDR3 region: CATSRDSGLGRIEQFF. In DNA form, the CDR3 reads TGTGCCACCAGCAGAGATAGTGGACTAGGTAGGATTGAGCAGTTCTTC. The chain links TRBV15 to TRBJ2-1; 7 bases align to TRBD2. This CDR3 region has 16 residues. V was clipped by 0 bases and J by 9 bases; unmatched bases: 11. Per germline, CDR1 LNHNV and CDR2 YYDKDF (reference sequence).

This rearrangement joins TRBV7-3 to TRBJ2-3; a possible D gene is TRBD2 (6 bases). This CDR3 comprises 15 residues. V shed 2 bases and J shed 5 bases, with 14 bases lying between them. Germline V gives CDR1 SGHTA, CDR2 FQGTGA. CDR3 loop: CASSLVGGSGDTQYF. The CDR3 DNA reads as TGTGCCAGCAGCTTAGTGGGAGGCTCTGGAGATACGCAGTATTTT.

J is TRBJ2-1 and V is TRBV12-3 or TRBV12-4, with 13 bases that match TRBD2. J was trimmed by 5 bases and V by 5 bases; bases with no gene match: 6. The CDR3 is made up of 16 amino acids. The CDR3 reads CASSPRGTSGNNEQFF. The CDR3 bases are TGTGCCAGCAGTCCAAGAGGGACTAGCGGGAACAATGAGCAGTTCTTC.

This clonotype was observed at least ten times. The chain carries TRBV11-2 and TRBJ2-7; TRBD1 is a possible D gene (6 bases). Germline V gene data show CDR1 as SGHAT and CDR2 as FQNNGV. V was trimmed by 1 base and J by 8 bases, leaving 12 bases between them. CDR3 length: 13 residues. CDR3 in amino acids: CASSLAPGTQQYF. CDR3 DNA sequence: TGTGCCAGCAGCTTAGCCCCCGGGACACAGCAGTACTTC. The variable domain in full, with the rest retrieved from reference TRBV11-2 and TRBJ2-7, is EAGVAQSPRYKIIEKRQSVAFWCNPISGHATLYWYQQILGQGPKLLIQFQNNGVVDDSQLPKDRFSAERLKGVDSTLKIQPAKLEDSAVYLCASSLAPGTQQYFGPGTRLTVT.

This clonotype came up many times. The chain uses TRBV5-1 and TRBJ2-7; no reliable D call. This CDR3 is 14 amino acids long. Germline assignment: CDR1 SGHRS and CDR2 YFSETQ. Trimming stripped 4 bases from V and 2 bases from J, with 13 bases between. In DNA, the CDR3 is TGCGCCAGCAGCCCAGGTTGGGGAACCTACGAGCAGTACTTC. Translated, it gives CASSPGWGTYEQYF.

The J gene is TRBJ2-1, the V gene TRBV3-1; D might be TRBD2 (5 bases). V gave up 1 base and J gave up 5 bases, with 12 bases separating them. CDR3 size: 15 residues. CDR1 LGHDT and CDR2 YNNKEL come from the germline V gene (reference sequence). Written as DNA, the CDR3 is TGTGCCAGCAGCCAAGTCGGGCTAGCAGACAATGAGCAGTTCTTC. It yields the protein CASSQVGLADNEQFF.

The table lists this clonotype with a few counts. The CDR3 is CASSPSGIEQYF. In nucleotides, the CDR3 is TGTGCCAGCAGTCCTTCGGGGATCGAGCAGTACTTC. The chain is built from TRBV7-9 and TRBJ2-7, with D tentatively TRBD2 (5 bases). Trimming took off 6 bases at V and 6 bases at J, with 12 bases between the two ends. The CDR3 is 12 amino acids. Germline V lookup: CDR1 SEHNR, CDR2 FQNEAQ (reference sequence).

The chain employs TRBV12-3 or TRBV12-4 and TRBJ1-2; D remains unclear. V gave up 8 bases and J gave up 4 bases, with 14 bases separating them. This CDR3 has 13 amino acids. The CDR3 sequence is CASCPASIYGYTF. The CDR3 DNA follows: TGTGCCAGCTGCCCCGCGTCGATCTATGGCTACACCTTC.

The chain has TRBV6-5 and TRBJ2-5, with D possibly TRBD1 on 5 matching bases. V was clipped by 2 bases and J by 2 bases, with 9 bases between them. CDR3 length: 14 residues. Per germline, CDR1 MNHEY and CDR2 SVGAGI. CDR3 protein: CASSYRQGQETQYF. The DNA of the CDR3 is TGTGCCAGCAGTTACCGGCAGGGTCAAGAGACCCAGTACTTC.

This clonotype was counted ten times or more. The chain recombines TRBV12-3 or TRBV12-4 with TRBJ1-4; TRBD1 matches at 9 bases. V lost 2 bases, J lost 6 bases, and 4 bases stayed unmatched. This CDR3 comprises 15 residues. The CDR3 sequence is CASSLKGDRDEKLFF. The CDR3 DNA reads TGTGCCAGCAGTTTAAAGGGGGACAGGGATGAAAAACTGTTTTTT.

This clonotype has just a few counts. The chain uses TRBV19 and TRBJ1-5; D perhaps matches TRBD1 (6 bases). This CDR3 has 13 residues. Per germline, CDR1 LNHDA and CDR2 SQIVND (reference sequence). V was shortened by 7 bases and J by 5 bases, with 12 bases between the two germline ends. CDR3 amino acids: CASTGRGDQPQHF. CDR3 sequence (DNA): TGTGCCAGTACGGGGAGGGGGGATCAGCCCCAGCATTTT. The variable domain in full, with the rest retrieved from reference TRBV19 and TRBJ1-5, is DGGITQSPKYLFRKEGQNVTLSCEQNLNHDAMYWYRQDPGQGLRLIYYSQIVNDFQKGDIAEGYSVSREKKESFPLTVTSAQKNPTAFYLCASTGRGDQPQHFGDGTRLSIL.

The chain uses TRBV7-3 and TRBJ2-1; 7 bases agree with TRBD2. Germline V CDR1 and CDR2: SGHTA, FQGTGA. The CDR3 sequence is 16 residues long. Germline trimming cut 5 bases from V and 7 bases from J; bases unmatched to any gene: 14. CDR3 loop: CASSTRSSGGWNEQFF. The DNA of the CDR3 is TGTGCCAGCAGCACAAGGTCTAGCGGAGGTTGGAATGAGCAGTTCTTC.

V and J are TRBV11-2 and TRBJ2-1; 13 bases agree with TRBD2. J was trimmed by 1 base and V by 5 bases; bases with no gene match: 11. This CDR3 has 19 amino acids. Per the germline V gene, CDR1 is SGHAT and CDR2 is FQNNGV. The CDR3 DNA reads as TGTGCCAGCAGCCCCCAGGGACTAGCGGGATACATATCCTACAATGAGCAGTTCTTC. Residues: CASSPQGLAGYISYNEQFF.

A note on this clonotype: One end of the junction varies from germline; a read error may be responsible. The V call is TRBV28, the J call TRBJ2-3; 10 nucleotides match TRBD1. This CDR3 is built from 14 residues. Germline lookup yields CDR1 MDHEN and CDR2 SYDVKM. The DNA of the CDR3 is TGTGACAGCAACCCGGGACAGGGGAAGAATACGCAGTATTTT. Translated, it gives CDSNPGQGKNTQYF. The complete variable domain, with remaining parts taken from reference TRBV28 and TRBJ2-3, reads DVKVTQSSRYLVKRTGEKVFLECVQDMDHENMFWYRQDPGLGLRLIYFSYDVKMKEKGDIPEGYSVSREKKERFSLILESASTNQTSMYLCDSNPGQGKNTQYFGPGTRLTVL.

The sample holds a few counts of this clonotype. The CDR3 loop is CSVRPGLAQETQYF. The CDR3 DNA reads TGCAGTGTTCGACCGGGACTAGCCCAAGAGACCCAGTACTTC. This chain connects TRBV20-1 to TRBJ2-5; 9 bases are a match to TRBD2. This CDR3 is 14 amino acids long. Trimming at V came to 7 bases and at J to 1 base, leaving 7 bases not matched to a gene. Germline V gene data show CDR1 as DFQATT and CDR2 as SNEGSKA (reference sequence).

This clonotype was seen many times. V and J are TRBV5-1 and TRBJ2-3; tentatively, D is TRBD2 (5 bases). This CDR3 contains 13 residues. Germline V gene lookup returns CDR1 SGHRS and CDR2 YFSETQ. The ends were cut back, 1 base at V and 6 bases at J, with 9 bases in the middle. CDR3 sequence: CASSLRERDTQYF. The CDR3 coding sequence is TGCGCCAGCAGCTTGCGGGAACGGGATACGCAGTATTTT.

J is TRBJ1-1 and V is TRBV20-1, with D perhaps TRBD1 (6 bases). Germline CDR1 reads DFQATT; CDR2 reads SNEGSKA (reference sequence). V shed 1 base and J shed 4 bases, with 16 bases lying between them. The CDR3 length is 15 residues. CDR3 protein: CSARVRGRRSTEAFF. CDR3 in DNA: TGCAGTGCTAGAGTACGGGGGCGCCGGAGCACTGAAGCTTTCTTT.

The rearrangement uses TRBV25-1 and TRBJ2-3, with 10 bases aligning to TRBD2. Germline assignment: CDR1 MGHDK and CDR2 SYGVNS. The CDR3 spans 18 residues. The V segment lost 5 bases and the J segment 4 bases; nucleotides outside the gene matches: 15. The CDR3 protein is CASSIGSLLAGLADTQYF. The CDR3 DNA reads as TGTGCCAGCAGTATCGGATCTCTACTAGCGGGACTCGCAGATACGCAGTATTTT.

The genes are TRBV3-1 and TRBJ2-1; maybe TRBD2 (5 bases). V lost 2 bases and J lost 6, with 20 bases in between. Germline values: CDR1 LGHDT, CDR2 YNNKEL (reference sequence). The CDR3 length is 17 residues. The CDR3 reads CASSQQLGVAFTNEQFF. The CDR3 region has the DNA TGTGCCAGCAGCCAACAATTGGGAGTAGCCTTTACCAATGAGCAGTTCTTC.

There are a few counts of this clonotype. J is TRBJ1-5 and V is TRBV20-1, with 7 bases aligning to TRBD1. The J segment lost 1 base and the V segment lost 7 bases, leaving 4 bases of the junction unmatched. CDR3 length equals 13 residues. Germline V CDR1 and CDR2: DFQATT, SNEGSKA (reference sequence). The DNA for the CDR3 is TGCAGTGTCCAGACAGGGAGCAATCAGCCCCAGCATTTT. It encodes CSVQTGSNQPQHF.